The clone carrying this TCR beta chain occurred a few times. CDR1 is LNHDA and CDR2 is SQIVND in the germline V gene (reference sequence). J was trimmed by 14 bases and V by 1 base; bases with no gene match: 12. The CDR3 loop spans 15 amino acids. TCRdb reanalysed the 5' RACE reads using MiXCR and keeps one entry per CDR3 protein. Among more than 45,000 distinct CDR3 sequences, around 3.5% were seen once, and the ten largest hold around 3.1%. This sample stems from a study of neurological immune-mediated disorders. This TCR came from a woman aged 25 to 39 with multiple sclerosis. The V and J genes are TRBV19 and TRBJ2-3, with 10 bases matching TRBD1. Sequenced: PBMCs. CDR3 sequence (DNA): TGTGCCAGTAGTATAGGCGGTTCCAGGACAGGGGGATGGTATTTT. This gives the protein CASSIGGSRTGGWYF.